Listed here are 25 T cell receptor beta chains from one sample, sequenced in a study of OX40 agonist ivuxolimab in advanced cancers. Method: immunoSEQ multiplex PCR; TCRdb's copy keeps in-frame clones and lacks some. Among tens of thousands of clones listed, about 81% were seen once. The sequenced sample was CD4+ or CD8+ T cells sorted from blood, obtained in a trial of the OX40 agonist ivuxolimab. Every receptor here comes from an adult with an advanced solid tumor such as melanoma, head and neck, liver or kidney cancer.

The chain couples TRBV29-1 to TRBJ2-1, with D perhaps TRBD2 (5 bases). The V end was cut by 8 bases, the J end by 6 bases, with 11 bases between. There are 11 residues in the CDR3. Germline lookup yields CDR1 SQVTM and CDR2 ANQGSEA. This chain's CDR3 is CSTRRGNEQFF. Here the CDR3 DNA reads TGCAGCACCCGACGGGGCAATGAGCAGTTCTTC.

The chain links TRBV6-1 to TRBJ1-3; D gene uncertain. Trimming removed 4 bases at V and 0 bases at J, with 10 bases between. The CDR3 runs 15 residues. The germline CDR1 and CDR2 sequences are MNHNS and SASEGT. The CDR3 here is CASSVDTSSGNTIYF. Here the CDR3 DNA reads TGTGCCAGCAGTGTCGACACCAGCTCTGGAAACACCATATATTTT.

This chain links TRBV28 with TRBJ1-1, with TRBD1 matching 8 bases. V gave up 8 bases and J gave up 6 bases; unmatched junction bases: 8. The CDR3 sequence is 13 residues long. Germline V gene sequence: CDR1 MDHEN, CDR2 SYDVKM. The CDR3 DNA reads TGTGCCAGCTACACGACAGGGGATCCTGAAGCTTTCTTT. It is translated as CASYTTGDPEAFF.

V gene TRBV6-1 combines with J gene TRBJ2-3, with D possibly being TRBD1 (6 bases). The CDR3 is 14 residues long. V gave up 6 bases and J gave up 3 bases, with 13 bases separating them. Germline CDR1 and CDR2: MNHNS and SASEGT. CDR3 sequence: CASRRQDLTDTQYF. The CDR3, as DNA: TGTGCCAGCAGGAGACAGGACCTAACAGATACGCAGTATTTT.

The chain employs TRBV5-1 and TRBJ2-1, with D hard to call. Germline V gives CDR1 SGHRS, CDR2 YFSETQ. V was shortened by 0 bases and J by 0 bases, with 10 bases between the two germline ends. The CDR3 covers 16 residues. The CDR3 region is CASSLVSSNSYNEQFF. CDR3 in DNA: TGCGCCAGCAGCTTGGTGTCTTCAAACTCCTACAATGAGCAGTTCTTC.

The chain links TRBV7-9 to TRBJ1-5; possible D gene TRBD1, 5 bases. The length of the CDR3 is 16 residues. The germline CDR1 and CDR2 sequences are SEHNR and FQNEAQ (reference sequence). The V end lost 2 bases, the J end lost 3 bases, and 14 bases lay between the germline ends. The CDR3 DNA reads TGTGCCAGCAGCTTAACGGGGGGTGGGTCCAATCAGCCCCAGCATTTT. Its translation: CASSLTGGGSNQPQHF.

The V call is TRBV5-4, the J call TRBJ1-3; TRBD1 matches at 7 bases. Germline CDR1 and CDR2: SGHNT and YYREEE (reference sequence). The CDR3 consists of 15 residues. After removal of 3 bases from V and 0 bases from J, the junction contained 3 bases not matched to a gene. CDR3 bases: TGTGCCAGCAGCTCCCAGGGGGACTCTGGAAACACCATATATTTT. The encoded protein is CASSSQGDSGNTIYF.

This clone showed up just a few times. The V gene is TRBV7-2, the J gene TRBJ1-6; no firm D call. This CDR3 is 12 amino acids long. Germline V CDR1 and CDR2: SGHTA, FQGNSA. V lost 5 bases, J lost 13 bases, and 12 bases lay in between. This CDR3 reads CASSLVLPPLHF. The CDR3 DNA sequence: TGTGCCAGCAGCCTGGTGCTCCCGCCCCTCCACTTT.

For the CDR3, the DNA is TGTGCCAGCAGCTTAAGATTAGGGACAGGGATCTACGAGCAGTACTTC. Residues: CASSLRLGTGIYEQYF. The chain joins TRBV13 to TRBJ2-7, with 9 bases fitting TRBD1. CDR3 length: 16 amino acids. J lost 3 bases, V lost 2 bases, and 8 bases had no gene match. Germline V gene sequence: CDR1 PRHDT, CDR2 FYEKMQ (reference sequence).

The gene calls are TRBV10-2 and TRBJ1-1; unclear D gene. Germline V gene sequence: CDR1 WSHSY, CDR2 SAAADI. The V gene lost 10 bases and the J gene lost 4 bases, with 16 bases spanning the gap. The CDR3 runs to 13 residues. CDR3 protein: CATTFGGGTEAFF. The CDR3 region has the DNA TGCGCCACCACATTCGGAGGAGGCACTGAAGCTTTCTTT.

This clone was seen a handful of times. The chain combines TRBV9 with TRBJ1-4; tentative D call: TRBD1 (5 bases). CDR1 is SGDLS and CDR2 is YYNGEE in the germline V gene. The CDR3 sequence is 17 residues long. V lost 4 bases, J lost 4 bases, and 20 bases lay in between. CDR3 sequence: CASSPSPRQFYNEKLFF. DNA for the CDR3: TGTGCCAGCAGCCCTAGCCCCCGACAGTTCTATAATGAAAAACTGTTTTTT.

This clone came up once. This sequence joins TRBV5-5 and TRBJ1-1; D gene ambiguous. This CDR3 region has 14 residues. Germline V gene data show CDR1 as SGHKS and CDR2 as YYEKEE (reference sequence). V lost 4 bases, J lost 6 bases, and 16 bases lay in between. CDR3 nucleotide sequence: TGTGCCAGCAGCCACCTAGTCGCGGGTGCTGAAGCTTTCTTT. Protein product: CASSHLVAGAEAFF.

This clone has just a few counts. The J gene is TRBJ2-2, the V gene TRBV5-1; D is undetermined. CDR3 length equals 13 residues. V shed 0 bases and J shed 5 bases, with 5 bases lying between them. Germline V gene lookup returns CDR1 SGHRS and CDR2 YFSETQ. Here the CDR3 reads CASSLVGTGELFF. CDR3 bases: TGCGCCAGCAGCTTGGTAGGGACCGGGGAGCTGTTTTTT. The whole variable domain, remainder taken from reference TRBV5-1 and TRBJ2-2, is KAGVTQTPRYLIKTRGQQVTLSCSPISGHRSVSWYQQTPGQGLQFLFEYFSETQRNKGNFPGRFSGRQFSNSRSEMNVSTLELGDSALYLCASSLVGTGELFFGEGSRLTVL.

This chain joins TRBV11-2 and TRBJ2-7, with 8 bases that match TRBD1. Looked up from germline, CDR1 is SGHAT and CDR2 is FQNNGV. This CDR3 contains 14 residues. Unmatched junction bases numbered 3, after V lost 0 bases and J lost 5 bases. CDR3 residues: CASSLDRTGNEQYF. CDR3 in DNA: TGTGCCAGCAGCTTAGATCGGACAGGGAACGAGCAGTACTTC. Filled out from reference TRBV11-2 and TRBJ2-7, the complete variable domain reads EAGVAQSPRYKIIEKRQSVAFWCNPISGHATLYWYQQILGQGPKLLIQFQNNGVVDDSQLPKDRFSAERLKGVDSTLKIQPAKLEDSAVYLCASSLDRTGNEQYFGPGTRLTVT.

This rearrangement joins TRBV27 to TRBJ2-7, with D possibly TRBD1 on 5 matching bases. The CDR3 totals 13 residues. Germline loops: CDR1 MNHEY, CDR2 SMNVEV (reference sequence). Between the trimmed V and J ends, which lost 2 bases and 3 bases, there was a span of 8 bases. CDR3 nucleotide sequence: TGTGCCAGCAGTTTACGGCAGGGCTACGAGCAGTACTTC. This codes for CASSLRQGYEQYF.

The chain recombines TRBV18 with TRBJ2-2; D perhaps matches TRBD1 (5 bases). Germline loops: CDR1 KGHSH, CDR2 LQKENI. The CDR3 consists of 13 residues. Trimming stripped 6 bases from V and 4 bases from J, with 9 bases between. The CDR3, as DNA: TGTGCCAGCTCCCCGACAGTCACCGGGGAGCTGTTTTTT. This gives the protein CASSPTVTGELFF.

The chain has TRBV5-1 and TRBJ2-3; unclear D gene. V lost 4 bases to trimming and J lost 0 bases, with 18 bases between them. Germline V gene data show CDR1 as SGHRS and CDR2 as YFSETQ. This CDR3 is 17 amino acids long. The CDR3 DNA reads as TGCGCCAGCAGCGCCCCAGGCGCGGCTACTAGCACAGATACGCAGTATTTT. Translated: CASSAPGAATSTDTQYF.

This chain links TRBV6-1 with TRBJ2-1; 8 nucleotides line up with TRBD2. Unmatched junction bases numbered 4, after V lost 6 bases and J lost 6 bases. CDR3 length: 13 amino acids. Germline V lookup: CDR1 MNHNS, CDR2 SASEGT. The CDR3 coding sequence is TGTGCCAGCAGACAGGCGGGGGGCAATGAGCAGTTCTTC. Its translation: CASRQAGGNEQFF.

This sequence joins TRBV9 and TRBJ2-2; D is unresolved. Looked up from germline, CDR1 is SGDLS and CDR2 is YYNGEE. The V end was cut by 0 bases, the J end by 4 bases, with 7 bases between. The CDR3 totals 14 residues. The CDR3 bases are TGTGCCAGCAGCGTAGGAAGCTCCACCGGGGAGCTGTTTTTT. The encoded protein is CASSVGSSTGELFF.

The V and J genes are TRBV11-2 and TRBJ2-7; D remains unclear. Trimming took 5 bases from V and 3 from J, leaving 11 bases between them. The CDR3 is 13 residues long. CDR1 is SGHAT and CDR2 is FQNNGV in the germline V gene. CDR3 sequence (DNA): TGTGCCAGCAGCCTCCGCAGCCTCTACGAGCAGTACTTC. Encoded protein: CASSLRSLYEQYF.

V is TRBV18 and J is TRBJ1-6; tentative D call: TRBD1 (5 bases). Looked up from germline, CDR1 is KGHSH and CDR2 is LQKENI. The V gene lost 1 base and the J gene lost 11 bases, with 18 bases spanning the gap. The CDR3 sequence is 16 residues long. The CDR3 loop is CASSPLGQGLLAPLHF. In nucleotides, the CDR3 is TGTGCCAGCTCACCACTAGGGCAGGGACTTCTGGCACCCCTCCACTTT.

This clone was found a few times. This chain links TRBV19 with TRBJ1-5, with a tentative D call TRBD1 (6 bases). Trimming pared 7 bases from V and 6 bases from J, leaving 13 bases between. Germline V gives CDR1 LNHDA, CDR2 SQIVND (reference sequence). The CDR3 has 13 residues. CDR3 in amino acids: CASTRGGAQPQHF. The CDR3 DNA sequence: TGTGCCAGTACCCGGGGGGGGGCTCAGCCCCAGCATTTT.

The DNA for the CDR3 is TGTGCCAGCAGTGAACTTTCACCCCAGGGAGGGGGTTACAATGAGCAGTTCTTC. It specifies CASSELSPQGGGYNEQFF. This sequence joins TRBV6-1 and TRBJ2-1; the D gene is possibly TRBD2 (7 bases). This CDR3 region has 18 residues. Germline values: CDR1 MNHNS, CDR2 SASEGT. Trimming cost V 2 bases and J 4 bases, with 21 bases left between them.

This clone was detected a few times. This sequence joins TRBV7-2 and TRBJ2-7; no clear D gene. Germline V gives CDR1 SGHTA, CDR2 FQGNSA. Trimming removed 1 base at V and 4 bases at J, with 8 bases between. The CDR3 has 13 amino acids. CDR3 DNA sequence: TGTGCCAGCAGCTTAGTGGCAGCTTACGAGCAGTACTTC. Translated: CASSLVAAYEQYF.

V is TRBV15 and J is TRBJ2-5; D possibly corresponds to TRBD1 (6 bases). Trimming took 5 bases from V and 2 from J, leaving 12 bases between them. Germline V gives CDR1 LNHNV, CDR2 YYDKDF (reference sequence). The length of the CDR3 is 14 residues. CDR3 sequence (DNA): TGTGCCACCAGCCCCGGACAGCTACAAGAGACCCAGTACTTC. Translation gives CATSPGQLQETQYF.